Sequencing of this T cell receptor beta chain was carried out in a study of identical twins' blood T cells. The three twin pairs were reared together, likely meeting the same infections. Study findings and constraints: Top TCRbeta clonotypes were shared more with twin than unrelated donors.

MiXCR, applied by TCRdb to the 5' RACE reads, yields one record per CDR3 protein. This sample carries roughly 380,000 distinct CDR3 sequences, more than 25% of them seen once, and the ten largest clones take about 6.1%. Worth noting for this clonotype: The antigen is undetermined.

This CDR3 comprises 15 residues. The V gene's germline CDR1 is ENHRY and CDR2 SYGVKD. Trimming stripped 6 bases from V and 2 bases from J, with 16 bases between. The rearrangement joins TRBV10-3 to TRBJ2-5, with TRBD2 as a possible D gene (6 bases). The TCR comes from a woman aged 18-55 years in good health. The sample comprised PBMCs. CDR3 loop: CAIRGGRQAQETQYF. CDR3 sequence (DNA): TGTGCCATCAGGGGAGGTAGGCAGGCGCAAGAGACCCAGTACTTC.